This TCR beta chain was sequenced for a study of T cell repertoires in cytomegalovirus infection. Whole-study context: Selection of CMV epitopes for the study included recently identified HLA-C-restricted and well-studied HLA-B-restricted ones. The public TCR beta signatures pointed to both CMV infection and matching HLA type.

TCRdb reprocessed the reads via MiXCR and lists one record per CDR3 protein. The table lists 450,000 to 600,000 distinct CDR3 sequences, approximately 42% of them singletons, with 43% in the top ten. Whole-study findings and limits: CMV-specific TCR beta clonotypes restricted by HLA-C dominated the ex vivo response.

With regard to this clonotype: Its antigen remains unidentified.

Here the sequenced sample was cultured PBMCs, taken from culture after CMV antigen stimulation. This TCR came from a human donor in good health (CMV status not recorded). Some clones in this sample may be carry-over from other donors' samples.

The CDR3 spells CASSEGDVNQPQHF. CDR3 coding DNA: TGTGCCAGCAGTGAGGGGGACGTAAATCAGCCCCAGCATTTT. The J gene is TRBJ1-5, the V gene TRBV6-5, with a weak D call TRBD1 (6 bases). Between the trimmed V and J ends, which lost 5 bases and 4 bases, there was a span of 12 bases. Per the germline V gene, CDR1 is MNHEY and CDR2 is SVGAGI. CDR3 size: 14 residues.